Listed here is a single TCR beta chain. Its antigen remains unidentified. Germline CDR1 is SQVTM and CDR2 is ANQGSEA. The CDR3 consists of 10 residues. With 7 bases removed from V and 6 bases from J, the gap between germline ends came to 8 bases. These data come from a study of identical twins. TCRdb reanalysed the 5' RACE reads using MiXCR and keeps one entry per CDR3 protein. The sample lists hundreds of thousands of distinct CDR3 sequences, about 20% occurring once. Broader study findings: There were fewer insertions in abundant cord blood beta clonotypes, but memory repertoires showed no such pattern.

The data were also submitted as part of a second study, on T cells expressing NK-cell markers.

The sequencing input was PBMCs. The origin of this receptor is a woman aged 18-29 years in good health. The chain joins TRBV29-1 to TRBJ2-3; D gene uncertain. Here the CDR3 reads CSATWDTQYF. CDR3 in DNA: TGCAGCGCGACCTGGGATACGCAGTATTTT.